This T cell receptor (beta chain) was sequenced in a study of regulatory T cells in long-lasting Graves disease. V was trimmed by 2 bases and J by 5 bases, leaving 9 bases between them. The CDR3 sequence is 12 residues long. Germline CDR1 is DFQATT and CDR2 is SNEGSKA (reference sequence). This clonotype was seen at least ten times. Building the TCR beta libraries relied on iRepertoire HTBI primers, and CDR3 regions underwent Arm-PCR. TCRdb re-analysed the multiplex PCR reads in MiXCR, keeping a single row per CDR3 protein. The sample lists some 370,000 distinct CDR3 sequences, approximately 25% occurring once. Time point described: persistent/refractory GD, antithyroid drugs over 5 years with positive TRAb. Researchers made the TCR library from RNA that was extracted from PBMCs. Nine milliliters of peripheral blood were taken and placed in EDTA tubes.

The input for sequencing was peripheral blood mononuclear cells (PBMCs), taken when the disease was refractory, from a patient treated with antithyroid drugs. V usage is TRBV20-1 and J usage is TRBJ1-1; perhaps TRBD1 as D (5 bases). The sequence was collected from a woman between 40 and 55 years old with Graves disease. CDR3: CSARTGPTEAFF. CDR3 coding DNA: TGCAGTGCTAGAACGGGGCCAACTGAAGCTTTCTTT.